The sequence of this TCR beta chain was determined in a study of blood T cell repertoires in COVID-19. Method: immunoSEQ multiplex PCR; TCRdb's copy keeps in-frame clones and lacks some. The repertoire holds 70,000 or so clones, with approximately 80% as singletons. CDR3 size: 16 residues. The V gene lost 4 bases and the J gene lost 2 bases, with 18 bases spanning the gap. Germline-derived CDR1 and CDR2 are SGHVS and FNYEAQ. This clone was recorded once. The clonotype comes from a man aged 55 to 70 with COVID-19, enrolled during active disease. This chain links TRBV7-6 with TRBJ2-7; tentative D call: TRBD2 (6 bases). Sequences were obtained from peripheral blood. In DNA form, the CDR3 reads TGTGCCAGCAGCTCTATGGGGGGTAGCGAAACCTACGAGCAGTACTTC. The encoded protein is CASSSMGGSETYEQYF.